A single T cell receptor beta chain is shown here with its context. This CDR3 has 13 amino acids. CDR1 and CDR2 (germline): SGHRS, YFSETQ. V lost 6 bases, J lost 4 bases, and 5 bases stayed unmatched. The source of the sample is a study of blood T cells in healthy people across ages. A sample-barcoded 5' primer and a J-beta primer mix were used in a second PCR of roughly 6 to 11 cycles. Each cDNA molecule was tagged by a template-switch adaptor that had 12 random nucleotides. Each CDR3 protein is one row after TCRdb ran MiXCR on the 5' RACE reads. The sample has more than 750,000 distinct CDR3 sequences, 25% to 35% seen once. A further study also used this sample, focusing on T cells of mothers and their children. Turning to that study: Barcodes for each sample and 2-4 random nucleotides were added by the M1S primer used in the second PCR. Compared with unrelated pairs, related mother-child pairs had slightly higher, non-significant overlap.

Sequenced: blood. The clonotype originates from a woman in her forties in good health. The chain joins TRBV5-1 to TRBJ2-5; TRBD1 aligns across 8 bases. The CDR3 is CASTAGGAETQYF. CDR3 sequence (DNA): TGCGCCAGCACCGCAGGGGGCGCAGAGACCCAGTACTTC.